This T cell receptor (beta chain) was captured in a study of blood T cell repertoires in COVID-19 (dated by TCRdb to the early 2020s). The study in broad terms: Samples covering the acute and convalescent phases of COVID-19 were provided by collaborators in the United States, Italy and Spain. Where available, HLA class I and class II types were obtained from metadata supplied by the sample provider rather than from assay-based typing. The samples were drawn from the first 160 participants of the ongoing ImmuneRACE study and from roughly 1,300 subjects provided by 6 global collaborators. A de-identified subject ID, COVID-19 status, age in years and sex were almost always included in the sample metadata. The repertoires were released in a freely available public database meant as a resource for research on the immune response to SARS-CoV-2. The material from the prospective study consisted of cDNA or gDNA derived from T cells, B-cell-depleted T cells, or PBMCs. The dataset comprised deeply sampled blood TCRbeta repertoires from subjects exposed to, actively infected with, or recovered from COVID-19.

Participants in the prospective study were aged roughly 18 to 90 years, lived in about two dozen United States geographic areas, and enrolled through a virtual design. In the prospective study, participants were assigned to cohorts based on the clinical history participants reported in a screening survey and a study questionnaire. In the prospective study, mobile phlebotomists collected whole blood, serum and a nasopharyngeal or oropharyngeal swab from each participant. Additional blood draws and questionnaires over an approximately two-month period could optionally be provided by prospective study participants. Blood samples from the prospective study were shipped frozen or at room temperature prior to DNA extraction. What the study reported, not specific to this receptor: The quantity of clinical and demographic metadata differed by source and by participant and was supplied without curation.

The CDR3 sequence holds 17 residues, the cysteine and phenylalanine included. This entry keeps only the CDR3 DNA: 51 bases, framed from base 1. Trimming accounts for 4 bases at V and 0 bases at J, while the number of junction bases matched to no gene is 11. The CDR1 and CDR2 encoded by the germline V gene (reference sequence) are MNHEY and SMNVEV. TCRbeta CDR3 regions were amplified from genomic DNA using the immunoSEQ Assay, a bias-controlled multiplex PCR. In the authors' own workflow: Within the assay, amplification of reference gene primers was used to estimate how many nucleated cells each sample contained. To quantify the absolute abundance of each unique TCRbeta CDR3 rearrangement, sequence reads were collapsed and filtered. For each sample, productive Simpson clonality was calculated as the square root of Simpson's diversity index across productive rearrangements. Not all clones reach the TCRdb copy of this immuneACCESS table, which keeps in-frame sequences only. Checked studies attribute under half of the gap to unresolved V genes and leave the rest unexplained. V and J calls and clone size are copied from that table; D and trimming were computed from the DNA. The sample table records approximately 150,000 clones; 84% of these occur just once. The ten largest clones take up more than 2% of the sample.

Turning to this clone: The specificity of this receptor is unknown. Nothing much larger sits one base from this clone, and base qualities are not available.

Recombination joined TRBV27 with TRBJ2-7; 8 bases in the junction line up with TRBD1. This clonotype was obtained from a middle-aged man with acute COVID-19. Sequenced: PBMCs or T cells enriched from blood (not recorded which). CDR3 protein: CASSWSGGSSFSYEQYF. The nucleotides are TGTGCCAGCAGTTGGTCAGGGGGCAGTAGTTTCTCCTACGAGCAGTACTTC.